What follows is one T cell receptor beta chain and its context. This record comes from a study of OX40 agonist ivuxolimab in advanced cancers. Some clones are missing from TCRdb's copy, which holds only in-frame ones; the method was immunoSEQ multiplex PCR. Of roughly 50,000 clones listed, approximately 83% are singletons. Between the trimmed V and J ends, which lost 3 bases and 4 bases, there was a span of 18 bases. Germline assignment: CDR1 SEHNR and CDR2 FQNEAQ (reference sequence). The CDR3 length is 16 residues. The genes are TRBV7-9 and TRBJ1-2; tentatively, D is TRBD1 (6 bases). The sequence was collected from an adult with an advanced solid tumor such as melanoma, head and neck, liver or kidney cancer. This specimen consisted of CD4+ or CD8+ T cells sorted from blood, obtained in a trial of the OX40 agonist ivuxolimab. CDR3 nucleotide sequence: TGTGCCAGCAGCTTGCCATTCGACAGGTCCCCCTATGGCTACACCTTC. It codes for CASSLPFDRSPYGYTF.